This passage covers 6 T cell receptor beta chains from one sample sequenced in a study of blood T cell repertoires in COVID-19. Assay: immunoSEQ multiplex PCR; the TCRdb copy retains only in-frame clones and omits some. This repertoire shows some 150,000 clones, approximately 88% found once; its top ten account for around 4.8%. Specimen: peripheral blood. The receptor source for this set is a human donor in a cohort sampled during active COVID-19.

The count of this clone is one. The chain couples TRBV2 to TRBJ2-3; no clear D. Trimming shortened V by 4 bases and J by 0 bases, and 2 bases separated the two germline ends. Per germline, CDR1 SNHLY and CDR2 FYNNEI. This CDR3 is built from 12 residues. Here the CDR3 DNA reads TGTGCCAGCAGTGCTAGCACAGATACGCAGTATTTT. It encodes CASSASTDTQYF.

V gene TRBV5-6 combines with J gene TRBJ2-7; D perhaps matches TRBD1 (6 bases). Germline CDR1 SGHDT, CDR2 YYEEEE. The CDR3 is 13 residues long. Trimming shortened V by 4 bases and J by 2 bases, and 10 bases separated the two germline ends. The CDR3: CASSLRDTYEQYV. The CDR3 DNA reads as TGTGCCAGCAGCCTACGGGACACCTACGAGCAGTACGTC.

V and J are TRBV5-6 and TRBJ2-2; maybe TRBD2 (5 bases). Germline values: CDR1 SGHDT, CDR2 YYEEEE. The V gene lost 6 bases and the J gene lost 3 bases, with 12 bases spanning the gap. This CDR3 is built from 14 residues. Written as DNA, the CDR3 is TGTGCCAGCAAGTGGACTGGAGACACCGGGGAGCTGTTTTTT. It is translated as CASKWTGDTGELFF.

The chain combines TRBV27 with TRBJ2-5; 13 bases map to TRBD2. This CDR3 has 20 residues. J lost 0 bases, V lost 4 bases, and 14 bases had no gene match. The V gene's germline CDR1 is MNHEY and CDR2 SMNVEV (reference sequence). The CDR3 protein is CASSSASTSGGPPYQETQYF. DNA for the CDR3: TGTGCCAGCAGTTCCGCCTCGACTAGCGGGGGGCCTCCGTACCAAGAGACCCAGTACTTC.

V is TRBV3-1 (or the pseudogene TRBV3-2) and J is TRBJ2-3; 8 nucleotides match TRBD1. V shed 1 base, J shed 8 bases, and the junction held 5 bases outside the gene matches. The germline gives CDR1 LGHDT, CDR2 YNNKEL (reference sequence). The CDR3 covers 14 residues. This CDR3 reads CASSQGRDRGTQYF. CDR3 in DNA: TGTGCCAGCAGCCAAGGACGAGACAGGGGTACGCAGTATTTT.

This clone was seen many times. The chain joins TRBV6-5 to TRBJ2-7; TRBD2 matches at 7 bases. Trimming removed 2 bases from V and 6 bases from J; junction bases left unmatched: 7. Germline V gives CDR1 MNHEY, CDR2 SVGAGI. CDR3 size: 14 residues. The CDR3 spells CASSYEPWGGEQYF. The CDR3 DNA sequence: TGTGCCAGCAGTTACGAACCGTGGGGGGGCGAGCAGTACTTC.